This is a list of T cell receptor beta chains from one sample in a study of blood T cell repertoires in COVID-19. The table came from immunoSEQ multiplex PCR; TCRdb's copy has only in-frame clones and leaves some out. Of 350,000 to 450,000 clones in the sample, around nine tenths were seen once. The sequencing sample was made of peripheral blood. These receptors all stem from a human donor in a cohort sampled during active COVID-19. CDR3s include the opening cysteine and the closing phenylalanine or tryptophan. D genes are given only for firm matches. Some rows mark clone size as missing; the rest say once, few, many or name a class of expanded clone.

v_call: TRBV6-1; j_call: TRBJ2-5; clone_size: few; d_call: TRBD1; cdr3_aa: CASSEWKGQEEETQYF; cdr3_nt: TGTGCCAGCAGTGAATGGAAAGGACAGGAGGAGGAGACCCAGTACTTC
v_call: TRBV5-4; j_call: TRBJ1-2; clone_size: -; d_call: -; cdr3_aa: CASSPRGGNSYGYTF; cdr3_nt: TGTGCCAGCAGCCCCCGGGGGGGGAACTCCTATGGCTACACCTTC
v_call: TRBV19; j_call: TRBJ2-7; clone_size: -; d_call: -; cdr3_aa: CASSPRGAGSYEQYF; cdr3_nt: TGTGCCAGTAGCCCTCGGGGGGCCGGATCGTACGAGCAGTACTTC
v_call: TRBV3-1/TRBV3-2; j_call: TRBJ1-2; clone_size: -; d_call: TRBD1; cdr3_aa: CASREKEGGQDGYTF; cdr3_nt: TGTGCCAGCAGGGAAAAGGAGGGTGGACAGGATGGCTACACCTTC
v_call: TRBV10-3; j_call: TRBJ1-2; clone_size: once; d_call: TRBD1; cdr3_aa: CAISVGTGYYGYTF; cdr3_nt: TGTGCCATCAGTGTAGGGACAGGGTACTATGGCTACACCTTC
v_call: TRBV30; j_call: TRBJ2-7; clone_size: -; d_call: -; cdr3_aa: CAWTRDLIYEQYF; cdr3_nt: TGTGCCTGGACCAGGGACTTAATCTACGAGCAGTACTTC
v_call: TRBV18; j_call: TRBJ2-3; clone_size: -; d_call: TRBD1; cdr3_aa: CASSPPSKGAEWEATQYF; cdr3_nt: TGTGCCAGCTCACCACCTTCTAAGGGGGCAGAGTGGGAAGCTACGCAGTATTTT
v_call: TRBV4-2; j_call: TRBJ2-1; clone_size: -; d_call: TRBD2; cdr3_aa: CASSQIRTSGNEQFF; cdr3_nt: TGTGCCAGCAGCCAAATACGGACTAGCGGCAATGAGCAGTTCTTC
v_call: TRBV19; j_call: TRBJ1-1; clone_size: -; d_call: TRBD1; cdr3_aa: CASNDREELGTEAFF; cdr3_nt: TGTGCCAGTAACGACAGGGAGGAATTGGGCACTGAAGCTTTCTTT
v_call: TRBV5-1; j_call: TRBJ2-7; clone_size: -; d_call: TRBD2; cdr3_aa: CASSLGTSGSYEQYF; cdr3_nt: TGCGCCAGCAGCTTGGGGACTAGCGGTTCCTACGAGCAGTACTTC
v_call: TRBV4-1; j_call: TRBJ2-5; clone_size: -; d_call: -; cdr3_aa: CASSRFEVSGETQYF; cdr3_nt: TGCGCCAGCAGTCGATTCGAGGTTTCGGGGGAGACCCAGTACTTC
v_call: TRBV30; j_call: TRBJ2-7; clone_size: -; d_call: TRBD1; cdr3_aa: CAWSVGTGGYEQYF; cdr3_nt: TGTGCCTGGAGTGTGGGGACAGGGGGCTACGAGCAGTACTTC
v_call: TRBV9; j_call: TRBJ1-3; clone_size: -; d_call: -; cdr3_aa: CASSLWGGSGNTIYF; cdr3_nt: TGTGCCAGCAGCTTATGGGGGGGCTCTGGAAACACCATATATTTT
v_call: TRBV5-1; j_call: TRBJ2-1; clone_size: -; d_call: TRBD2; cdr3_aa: CASTDSGSAYNEQFF; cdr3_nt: TGCGCCAGCACCGATAGCGGGAGCGCCTACAATGAGCAGTTCTTC
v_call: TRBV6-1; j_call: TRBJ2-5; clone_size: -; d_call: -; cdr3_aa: CASSEAILTGFQETQYF; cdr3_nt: TGTGCCAGCAGTGAAGCAATACTCACAGGGTTCCAAGAGACCCAGTACTTC
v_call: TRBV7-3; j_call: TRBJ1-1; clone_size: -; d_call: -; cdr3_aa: CASSFAMNTEAFF; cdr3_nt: TGTGCCAGCAGCTTCGCTATGAACACTGAAGCTTTCTTT
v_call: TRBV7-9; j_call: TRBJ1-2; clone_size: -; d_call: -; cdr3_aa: CASTLGADYGYTF; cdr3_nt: TGTGCCAGCACCCTAGGGGCCGACTATGGCTACACCTTC
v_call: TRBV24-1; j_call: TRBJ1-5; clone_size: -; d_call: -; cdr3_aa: CATSDFRGFGNQPQHF; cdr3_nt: TGTGCCACCAGTGATTTTAGAGGGTTCGGGAATCAGCCCCAGCATTTT
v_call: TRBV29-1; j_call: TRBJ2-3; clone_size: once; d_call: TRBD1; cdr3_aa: CSVGQGRDTQYF; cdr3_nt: TGCAGCGTTGGACAGGGAAGAGATACGCAGTATTTT
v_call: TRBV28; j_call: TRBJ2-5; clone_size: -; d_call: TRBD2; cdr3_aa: CATWKGLGETQYF; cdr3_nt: TGTGCCACCTGGAAGGGACTAGGTGAGACCCAGTACTTC
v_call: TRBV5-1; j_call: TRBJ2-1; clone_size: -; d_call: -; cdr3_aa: CASSKGQTSDEQFF; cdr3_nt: TGCGCCAGCAGCAAGGGACAAACATCGGATGAGCAGTTCTTC
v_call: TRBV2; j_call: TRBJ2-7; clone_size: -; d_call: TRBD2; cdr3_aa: CASSEMSGGAGEQYF; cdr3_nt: TGTGCCAGCAGTGAGATGAGCGGGGGGGCCGGCGAGCAGTACTTC
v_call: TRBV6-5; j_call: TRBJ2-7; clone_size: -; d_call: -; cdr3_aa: CASSIGQSVTYEQYF; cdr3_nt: TGTGCCAGCAGTATCGGACAGTCCGTAACCTACGAGCAGTACTTC
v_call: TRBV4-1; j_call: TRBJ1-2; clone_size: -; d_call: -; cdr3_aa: CASSQEEGLYGYTF; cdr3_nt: TGCGCCAGCAGCCAAGAGGAGGGACTCTATGGCTACACCTTC
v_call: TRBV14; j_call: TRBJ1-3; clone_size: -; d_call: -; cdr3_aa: CASSQVPRGMRDTIYF; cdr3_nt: TGTGCCAGCAGCCAAGTTCCCAGGGGTATGAGAGACACCATATATTTT
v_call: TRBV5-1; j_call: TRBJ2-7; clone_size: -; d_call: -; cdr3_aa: CASSFGDRRQYF; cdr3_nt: TGCGCCAGCAGCTTCGGTGACAGAAGGCAGTACTTC
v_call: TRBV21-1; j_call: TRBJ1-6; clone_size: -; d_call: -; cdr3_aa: CASSKGEILSGDYNSPLHF; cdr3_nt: TGTGCCAGCAGCAAAGGGGAGATACTCAGTGGGGACTATAATTCACCCCTCCACTTT
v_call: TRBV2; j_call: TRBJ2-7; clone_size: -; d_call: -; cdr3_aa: CASKPNYEQYF; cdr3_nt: TGTGCCAGCAAGCCTAACTACGAGCAGTACTTC
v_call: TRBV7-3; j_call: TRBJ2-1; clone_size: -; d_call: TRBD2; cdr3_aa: CASSSSGRINEQFF; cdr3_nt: TGTGCCAGCAGCTCTAGCGGGAGGATAAATGAGCAGTTCTTC
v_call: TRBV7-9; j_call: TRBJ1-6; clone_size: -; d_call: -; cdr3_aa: CASRINNSPLHF; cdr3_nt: TGTGCCAGCAGAATAAATAATTCACCCCTCCACTTT
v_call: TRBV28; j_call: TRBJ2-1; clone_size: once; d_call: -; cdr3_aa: CASLRGTYNEQFF; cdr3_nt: TGTGCCAGCCTCCGCGGAACCTACAATGAGCAGTTCTTC
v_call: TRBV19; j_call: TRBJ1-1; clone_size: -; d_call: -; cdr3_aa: CASTEYVEGRDEAFF; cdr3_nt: TGTGCCAGTACCGAGTATGTGGAGGGGAGGGATGAAGCTTTCTTT
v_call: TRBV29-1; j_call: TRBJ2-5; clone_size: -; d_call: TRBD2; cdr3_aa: CSVGWQRGPLQETQYF; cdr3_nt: TGCAGCGTGGGTTGGCAGCGGGGACCCCTCCAAGAGACCCAGTACTTC
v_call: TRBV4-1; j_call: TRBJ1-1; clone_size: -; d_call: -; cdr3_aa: CASSQVAQGSTEAFF; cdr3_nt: TGCGCCAGCAGCCAAGTAGCACAGGGAAGCACTGAAGCTTTCTTT
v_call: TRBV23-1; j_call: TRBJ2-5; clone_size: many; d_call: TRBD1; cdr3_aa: CASSQRTGGMETQYF; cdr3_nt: TGCGCCAGCAGTCAGCGGACAGGGGGCATGGAGACCCAGTACTTC
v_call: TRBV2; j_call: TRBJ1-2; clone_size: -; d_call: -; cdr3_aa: CASSERGLRQTAAYGYTF; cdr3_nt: TGTGCCAGCAGTGAGCGTGGGTTAAGGCAGACAGCCGCCTATGGCTACACCTTC
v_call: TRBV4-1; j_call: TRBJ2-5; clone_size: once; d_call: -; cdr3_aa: CASSQPGGKNQETQYF; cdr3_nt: TGCGCCAGCAGCCAACCTGGAGGGAAGAACCAAGAGACCCAGTACTTC
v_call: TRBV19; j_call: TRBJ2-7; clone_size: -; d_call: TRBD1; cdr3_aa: CASSMKQGAVEQYF; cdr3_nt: TGTGCCAGTAGTATGAAACAGGGGGCCGTCGAGCAGTACTTC
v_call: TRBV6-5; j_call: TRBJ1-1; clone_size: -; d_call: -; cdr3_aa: CATTKDGGGITEAFF; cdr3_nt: TGTGCCACCACTAAGGACGGCGGAGGAATCACTGAAGCTTTCTTT
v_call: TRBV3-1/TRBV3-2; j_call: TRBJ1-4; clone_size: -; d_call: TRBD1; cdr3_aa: CASSRRQGSEKLFF; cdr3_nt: TGTGCCAGCAGCCGTAGACAGGGGAGTGAAAAACTGTTTTTT
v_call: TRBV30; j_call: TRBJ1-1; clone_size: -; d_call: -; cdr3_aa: CAWASEGQQNKAFF; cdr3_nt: TGTGCCTGGGCCTCCGAAGGACAGCAAAATAAAGCTTTCTTT
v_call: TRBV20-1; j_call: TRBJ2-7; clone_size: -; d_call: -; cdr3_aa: CSASYRRQYF; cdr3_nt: TGCAGTGCTAGTTACCGGAGGCAGTACTTC
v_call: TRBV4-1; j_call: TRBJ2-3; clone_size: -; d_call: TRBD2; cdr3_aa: CASSQGLAGRLAAQYF; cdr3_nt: TGCGCCAGCAGCCAAGGACTAGCGGGGCGCCTGGCGGCGCAGTATTTT
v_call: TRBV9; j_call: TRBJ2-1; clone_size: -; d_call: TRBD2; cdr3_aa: CASSPRTSGNNEQFF; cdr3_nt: TGTGCCAGCAGCCCCCGGACTAGCGGAAACAATGAGCAGTTCTTC
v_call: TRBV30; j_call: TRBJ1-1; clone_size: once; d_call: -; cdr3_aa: CAWSLSYEAFF; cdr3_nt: TGTGCCTGGAGTCTAAGTTATGAAGCTTTCTTT
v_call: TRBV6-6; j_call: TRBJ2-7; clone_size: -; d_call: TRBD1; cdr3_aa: CASSYGTGQDGWEQYF; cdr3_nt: TGTGCCAGCAGTTACGGGACAGGGCAAGACGGGTGGGAGCAGTACTTC
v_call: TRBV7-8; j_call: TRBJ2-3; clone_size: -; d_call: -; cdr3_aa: CASSPPRSTSTDTQYF; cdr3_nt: TGTGCCAGCAGCCCGCCGCGTTCCACTAGCACAGATACGCAGTATTTT
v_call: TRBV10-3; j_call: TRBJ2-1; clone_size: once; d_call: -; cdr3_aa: CAISESIPLMNEQFF; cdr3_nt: TGTGCCATCAGTGAGTCCATCCCCCTAATGAATGAGCAGTTCTTC
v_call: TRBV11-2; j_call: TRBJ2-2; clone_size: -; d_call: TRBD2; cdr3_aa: CASSFLAGAHGELFF; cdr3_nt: TGTGCCAGCAGCTTTCTAGCGGGAGCCCACGGGGAGCTGTTTTTT
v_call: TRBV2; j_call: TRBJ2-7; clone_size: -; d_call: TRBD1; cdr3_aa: CASKPEGTGGYEQYF; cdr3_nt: TGTGCCAGCAAACCCGAAGGGACAGGGGGCTACGAGCAGTACTTC
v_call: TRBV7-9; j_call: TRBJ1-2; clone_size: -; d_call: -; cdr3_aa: CASSLGDRITDYGYTF; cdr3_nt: TGTGCCAGCAGCTTAGGTGACAGGATTACTGACTATGGCTACACCTTC
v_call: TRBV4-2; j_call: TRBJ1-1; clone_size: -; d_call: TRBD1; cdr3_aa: CASSQGTGRAEAFF; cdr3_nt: TGTGCCAGCAGCCAAGGGACAGGGAGGGCTGAAGCTTTCTTT
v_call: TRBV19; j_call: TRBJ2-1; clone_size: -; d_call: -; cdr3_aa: CASSIRGAGGYNEQFF; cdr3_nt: TGTGCCAGTAGCATCCGAGGGGCAGGGGGGTACAATGAGCAGTTCTTC
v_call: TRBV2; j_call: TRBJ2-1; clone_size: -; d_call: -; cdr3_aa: CASSEARGAYNEQFF; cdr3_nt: TGTGCCAGCAGTGAAGCCAGGGGCGCATACAATGAGCAGTTCTTC
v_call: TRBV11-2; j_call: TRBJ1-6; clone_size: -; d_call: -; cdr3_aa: CASSLDSGSPLHF; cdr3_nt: TGTGCCAGCAGCTTAGATAGCGGTTCACCCCTCCACTTT
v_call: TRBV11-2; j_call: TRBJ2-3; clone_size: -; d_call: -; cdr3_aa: CASSLSWANQGTDTQYF; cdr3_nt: TGTGCCAGCAGCCTATCCTGGGCAAACCAAGGCACAGATACGCAGTATTTT
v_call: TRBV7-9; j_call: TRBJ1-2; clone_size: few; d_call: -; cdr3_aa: CASSLPTNYGYTF; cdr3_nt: TGTGCCAGCAGCTTACCAACTAACTATGGCTACACCTTC
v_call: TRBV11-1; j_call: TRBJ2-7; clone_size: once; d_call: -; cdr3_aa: CASSFTHSRNAEQYF; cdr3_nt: TGTGCCAGCAGCTTCACTCACAGCCGGAACGCCGAGCAGTACTTC
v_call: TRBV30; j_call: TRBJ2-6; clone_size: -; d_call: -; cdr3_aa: CAWRADSGANVLTF; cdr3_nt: TGTGCCTGGAGGGCCGACTCTGGGGCCAACGTCCTGACTTTC